This entry lists 24 T cell receptor beta chains sequenced from one sample in a study of T-cell reconstitution after alpha-beta-depleted transplantation in children. Library preparation (for TCRbeta) was performed with unique molecular identifiers. TCRdb itself ran the PCR reads through MiXCR, one entry per CDR3 protein. The sample lists roughly 590,000 distinct CDR3 sequences, 16% occurring once. Sample: PBMCs from the stem cell graft donor, taken from the stem cell graft. The receptor set was obtained from a human donor who donated a stem cell graft to a child with acute myeloid leukemia.

This clonotype has a count of ten or more. The chain employs TRBV11-2 and TRBJ1-2; 7 nucleotides line up with TRBD1. The J segment lost 2 bases and the V segment lost 5 bases, leaving 2 bases of the junction unmatched. CDR1 and CDR2 (germline): SGHAT, FQNNGV. The CDR3 extends over 13 amino acids. The CDR3 spells CASSPGQNYGYTF. The CDR3 nucleotides are TGTGCCAGCAGCCCGGGACAGAACTATGGCTACACCTTC.

This clonotype was counted ten times or more. J is TRBJ2-4 and V is TRBV6-6, with D hard to call. Per germline, CDR1 MNHNY and CDR2 SVGAGI (reference sequence). The CDR3 spans 13 residues. V gave up 2 bases and J gave up 8 bases, with 10 bases separating them. CDR3 amino acids: CASSYVGRDIQYF. The CDR3 DNA follows: TGTGCCAGCAGTTACGTGGGTAGGGACATTCAGTACTTC.

V gene TRBV6-1 combines with J gene TRBJ1-1, with a weak D call TRBD1 (6 bases). CDR1 and CDR2 (germline): MNHNS, SASEGT. Trimming cost V 5 bases and J 0 bases, with 10 bases left between them. This CDR3 contains 14 residues. Written as DNA, the CDR3 is TGTGCCAGCAGTCGGGGGGCCCTGAACACTGAAGCTTTCTTT. Its translation: CASSRGALNTEAFF.

This clonotype appeared a few times. J is TRBJ2-1 and V is TRBV30; TRBD2 matches 10 bases. This CDR3 spans 15 amino acids. In germline, CDR1 is GTSNPN, CDR2 SVGIG (reference sequence). J was trimmed by 3 bases and V by 1 base; bases with no gene match: 3. The CDR3 DNA follows: TGTGCCTGGAGTGAACTAGCGGGGCACTACAATGAGCAGTTCTTC. This sequence encodes CAWSELAGHYNEQFF. Complete variable domain (other parts from reference TRBV30 and TRBJ2-1): SQTIHQWPATLVQPVGSPLSLECTVEGTSNPNLYWYRQAAGRGLQLLFYSVGIGQISSEVPQNLSASRPQDRQFILSSKKLLLSDSGFYLCAWSELAGHYNEQFFGPGTRLTVL.

This chain links TRBV29-1 with TRBJ2-3; unclear D gene. Germline CDR1 reads SQVTM; CDR2 reads ANQGSEA. Trimming stripped 5 bases from V and 3 bases from J, with 12 bases between. The CDR3 length is 13 residues. CDR3 DNA sequence: TGCAGCGTTTCCTTCTCTGCAACAGATACGCAGTATTTT. This encodes CSVSFSATDTQYF.

The chain employs TRBV6-1 and TRBJ2-6; D unclear. Per germline, CDR1 MNHNS and CDR2 SASEGT. Trimming left V 3 bases short and J 0 bases short, with 6 bases between. CDR3 length: 15 residues. The CDR3 nucleotides are TGTGCCAGCAGTGAGTTTAGCTCTGGGGCCAACGTCCTGACTTTC. Protein: CASSEFSSGANVLTF.

The genes are TRBV9 and TRBJ2-1; D may be TRBD2 (6 bases). Trimming pared 3 bases from V and 1 base from J, leaving 14 bases between. CDR3 length: 16 amino acids. In germline, CDR1 is SGDLS, CDR2 YYNGEE. The CDR3 here is CASSDTGTPSYNEQFF. The CDR3 nucleotides read TGTGCCAGCAGCGACACCGGGACTCCGTCCTACAATGAGCAGTTCTTC.

The table lists this clonotype with many counts. The J gene is TRBJ2-3, the V gene TRBV11-2; no definite D call. Germline loops: CDR1 SGHAT, CDR2 FQNNGV. Trimming pared 0 bases from V and 2 bases from J, leaving 15 bases between. The CDR3 extends over 17 amino acids. CDR3: CASSLDRLPSNTDTQYF. CDR3 coding DNA: TGTGCCAGCAGCTTAGACAGGTTGCCCTCCAACACAGATACGCAGTATTTT.

The genes are TRBV5-1 and TRBJ1-5; possible D gene TRBD1, 5 bases. The germline gives CDR1 SGHRS, CDR2 YFSETQ. The V end lost 7 bases, the J end lost 4 bases, and 18 bases lay between the germline ends. The CDR3 has 15 amino acids. CDR3 sequence reads: CASREGPQLNQPQHF. CDR3 coding DNA: TGCGCCAGCCGGGAGGGACCGCAATTGAATCAGCCCCAGCATTTT.

This clonotype was found once. The chain combines TRBV5-1 with TRBJ2-7; 11 nucleotides line up with TRBD1. Germline CDR1 and CDR2: SGHRS and YFSETQ. This CDR3 is built from 16 residues. V lost 0 bases, J lost 5 bases, and 7 bases stayed unmatched. CDR3 coding DNA: TGCGCCAGCAGCTTGGGGGGACAGGGGGGAACCAACGAGCAGTACGTC. Residues: CASSLGGQGGTNEQYV.

This clonotype was counted only a few times. This sequence joins TRBV7-2 and TRBJ2-7; maybe TRBD1 (6 bases). The V end lost 6 bases, the J end lost 0 bases, and 12 bases lay between the germline ends. Germline values: CDR1 SGHTA, CDR2 FQGNSA. There are 14 residues in the CDR3. The CDR3 coding sequence is TGTGCCAGCAGGCGGACAGTGACCTCCTACGAGCAGTACTTC. Translating it yields CASRRTVTSYEQYF.

This clonotype was observed many times. The rearrangement uses TRBV6-6 and TRBJ1-6; D is unclear. Germline lookup yields CDR1 MNHNY and CDR2 SVGAGI (reference sequence). This CDR3 spans 12 amino acids. Deletions cut 6 bases from V and 4 bases from J, with 4 bases between. In nucleotides, the CDR3 is TGTGCCAGCAGCGGTTATAATTCACCCCTCCACTTT. It codes for CASSGYNSPLHF.

Notes on this clonotype: A much larger clone sits a single nucleotide away, making a read error possible. The gene calls are TRBV4-3 and TRBJ2-3; 9 bases are a match to TRBD1. The CDR3 spans 16 residues. Germline values: CDR1 LGHNA, CDR2 YSLEER. J gave up 1 base and V 4 bases, and 6 bases lay outside the gene matches. DNA for the CDR3: TGCGCCAGCAGCCTCTACAGGGGGCAGGGCACAGATACGCAGTATTTT. Its translation is CASSLYRGQGTDTQYF.

This sequence joins TRBV28 and TRBJ2-1; D tentatively reads TRBD1 or TRBD2 (5 bases each). The V end was cut by 5 bases, the J end by 4 bases, with 12 bases between. CDR1 MDHEN and CDR2 SYDVKM come from the germline V gene. This CDR3 contains 14 residues. The CDR3: CASSTGTVYNEQFF. The CDR3 DNA follows: TGTGCCAGCAGTACCGGGACCGTTTACAATGAGCAGTTCTTC.

This clonotype has just a few counts. The J gene is TRBJ2-3, the V gene TRBV7-2; D unresolved. Germline assignment: CDR1 SGHTA and CDR2 FQGNSA. The CDR3 runs to 14 residues. The V and J ends lost 5 bases and 2 bases respectively, with 11 bases between them. The CDR3 here is CASSPGPITDTQYF. In DNA form, the CDR3 reads TGTGCCAGCAGCCCTGGCCCCATCACAGATACGCAGTATTTT.

The chain has TRBV29-1 and TRBJ1-4, with D hard to call. V was pared by 6 bases and J by 6 bases, with 17 bases between. Per germline, CDR1 SQVTM and CDR2 ANQGSEA. The CDR3 runs to 14 residues. CDR3 region: CSVSPVANHEKLFF. As DNA, the CDR3 is TGCAGCGTCTCTCCCGTCGCCAACCATGAAAAACTGTTTTTT.

This chain joins TRBV12-3 or TRBV12-4 and TRBJ1-5; weak D call: TRBD1 (5 bases). The CDR3 runs 15 residues. V lost 5 bases to trimming and J lost 3 bases, with 14 bases between them. In DNA, the CDR3 is TGTGCCAGCAGTCACCGGGACGGGGCCAATCAGCCCCAGCATTTT. Amino acid sequence: CASSHRDGANQPQHF.

This clonotype was counted only a few times. This rearrangement joins TRBV9 to TRBJ1-2; D is unclear. Germline V gives CDR1 SGDLS, CDR2 YYNGEE. The CDR3 runs 15 residues. V gave up 0 bases and J gave up 2 bases, with 11 bases separating them. The CDR3 DNA follows: TGTGCCAGCAGCGTAGACGGTCCCCCAAACTATGGCTACACCTTC. Protein product: CASSVDGPPNYGYTF.

The CDR3 region has the DNA TGCAGTGGGGTAGGGCTCCCCGCGAACACCGGGGAGCTGTTTTTT. This codes for CSGVGLPANTGELFF. The chain links TRBV20-1 to TRBJ2-2, with D unresolved. The CDR3 runs to 15 residues. The V end was cut by 7 bases, the J end by 0 bases, with 15 bases between. In germline, CDR1 is DFQATT, CDR2 SNEGSKA (reference sequence).

A few counts support this clonotype. This chain links TRBV7-2 with TRBJ2-5; TRBD2 is a possible D gene (6 bases). In germline, CDR1 is SGHTA, CDR2 FQGNSA. The CDR3 covers 12 residues. V was shortened by 7 bases and J by 5 bases, with 11 bases between the two germline ends. For the CDR3, the DNA is TGTGCCAGCATCATGGAGGGGGAGACCCAGTACTTC. Protein sequence: CASIMEGETQYF.

This clonotype showed up just a few times. The chain has TRBV6-1 and TRBJ1-1, with 8 bases lining up with TRBD1. Germline V gene data show CDR1 as MNHNS and CDR2 as SASEGT. With V trimmed by 5 bases and J by 5 bases, 10 bases remained unmatched. The CDR3 covers 15 residues. The CDR3 DNA follows: TGTGCCAGCAGTACCGGGACAGGAAGGAGAACTGAAGCTTTCTTT. Its protein product is CASSTGTGRRTEAFF.

This clonotype was seen many times. The chain joins TRBV20-1 to TRBJ1-2; 8 bases are a match to TRBD1. Germline trimming cut 5 bases from V and 4 bases from J; bases unmatched to any gene: 9. Germline assignment: CDR1 DFQATT and CDR2 SNEGSKA (reference sequence). This CDR3 spans 14 amino acids. The CDR3 coding sequence is TGCAGTGCTCGACCCGGGGACAGGATCTATGGCTACACCTTC. Its protein is CSARPGDRIYGYTF.

Many counts were recorded for this clonotype. This sequence joins TRBV6-2 or TRBV6-3 and TRBJ2-5; D is unclear. Deletions cut 0 bases from V and 7 bases from J, with 6 bases between. The CDR3 has 12 residues. CDR1 MNHEY and CDR2 SVGEGT come from the germline V gene. The CDR3 coding sequence is TGTGCCAGCAGTTACTCAGAAGGGACCCAGTACTTC. It encodes CASSYSEGTQYF.

The chain carries TRBV13 and TRBJ1-3, with D tentatively TRBD1 (5 bases). V lost 2 bases, J lost 0 bases, and 11 bases lay in between. The CDR3 is 16 residues long. In germline, CDR1 is PRHDT, CDR2 FYEKMQ (reference sequence). The chain's CDR3 is CASSLISGISGNTIYF. CDR3 in DNA: TGTGCCAGCAGCTTAATTTCAGGGATCTCTGGAAACACCATATATTTT.